The rows below give T cell receptor beta chains drawn from one sample of a study of somatic mutations in cytotoxic T cells in rheumatoid arthritis. Only in-frame clones appear in the TCRdb table, and some are missing; sequencing was by immunoSEQ multiplex PCR. The table lists about 30,000 clones, roughly 80% of them singletons. Sequenced material: CD8+ T cells sorted from blood. These receptor sequences come from an adult with rheumatoid arthritis. The CDR3 runs from the conserved cysteine through the conserved F or W. Fields, in order: J gene, clone size, D gene, V gene, CDR3 protein, CDR3 DNA. The D gene is left open where the match is weak. Expanded clones get a size class; other rows say once, few or many, or leave the size out.

j_gene: TRBJ1-2
abundance: NA
d_gene: NA
v_gene: TRBV6-5
CDR3aa: CASRRGGAFDGYTF
CDR3nt: TGTGCCAGCAGACGTGGCGGGGCCTTTGATGGCTACACCTTC

j_gene: TRBJ1-1
abundance: NA
d_gene: NA
v_gene: TRBV5-1
CDR3aa: CASSLRQATLEAFF
CDR3nt: TGCGCCAGCAGCTTGAGACAGGCTACCTTAGAAGCTTTCTTT

j_gene: TRBJ2-7
abundance: NA
d_gene: NA
v_gene: TRBV11-1
CDR3aa: CASSRGTGAYEQYF
CDR3nt: TGTGCCAGCAGTCGGGGGACGGGTGCCTACGAGCAGTACTTC

j_gene: TRBJ1-1
abundance: NA
d_gene: TRBD1
v_gene: TRBV6-1
CDR3aa: CASSAGDSGFAFF
CDR3nt: TGTGCCAGCAGTGCTGGGGACAGTGGATTTGCTTTCTTT

j_gene: TRBJ2-7
abundance: once
d_gene: NA
v_gene: TRBV18
CDR3aa: CASSPEDRLYEQYF
CDR3nt: TGTGCCAGCTCACCCGAAGACAGACTCTACGAGCAGTACTTC

j_gene: TRBJ2-1
abundance: NA
d_gene: TRBD1
v_gene: TRBV4-3
CDR3aa: CASSHGDRGPRNEQFF
CDR3nt: TGCGCCAGCAGCCATGGGGACAGGGGGCCGAGGAATGAGCAGTTCTTC

j_gene: TRBJ2-3
abundance: NA
d_gene: NA
v_gene: TRBV7-2
CDR3aa: CASSLVPHTQYF
CDR3nt: TGTGCCAGCAGCTTAGTTCCGCATACGCAGTATTTT

j_gene: TRBJ2-3
abundance: NA
d_gene: NA
v_gene: TRBV6-4
CDR3aa: CASSRDPEADTQYF
CDR3nt: TGTGCCAGCAGCCGGGACCCCGAGGCAGATACGCAGTATTTT

j_gene: TRBJ2-7
abundance: NA
d_gene: NA
v_gene: TRBV2
CDR3aa: CASSEGGVLEYEQYF
CDR3nt: TGTGCCAGCAGTGAAGGTGGGGTGCTGGAGTACGAGCAGTACTTC

j_gene: TRBJ1-1
abundance: NA
d_gene: NA
v_gene: TRBV10-3
CDR3aa: CAISEGTQKFGTEAFF
CDR3nt: TGTGCCATCAGTGAAGGGACTCAGAAGTTCGGTACTGAAGCTTTCTTT

j_gene: TRBJ1-1
abundance: NA
d_gene: NA
v_gene: TRBV11-3
CDR3aa: CASSLVAGTEAFF
CDR3nt: TGTGCCAGCAGCTTAGTTGCAGGCACTGAAGCTTTCTTT

j_gene: TRBJ1-3
abundance: NA
d_gene: NA
v_gene: TRBV6-6
CDR3aa: CASSYSSEGGNTIYF
CDR3nt: TGTGCCAGCAGTTACTCGAGCGAGGGTGGAAACACCATATATTTT

j_gene: TRBJ1-6
abundance: few
d_gene: NA
v_gene: TRBV5-4
CDR3aa: CASSLVSGLGNSPLHF
CDR3nt: TGTGCCAGCAGCTTGGTCTCGGGGCTCGGTAATTCACCCCTCCACTTT

j_gene: TRBJ1-4
abundance: NA
d_gene: TRBD1
v_gene: TRBV7-6
CDR3aa: CASSLDRGREKLFF
CDR3nt: TGTGCCAGCAGCTTAGACAGGGGTCGGGAAAAACTGTTTTTT

j_gene: TRBJ1-1
abundance: once
d_gene: NA
v_gene: TRBV10-3
CDR3aa: CAISDPGPNTEAFF
CDR3nt: TGTGCCATCAGTGACCCGGGACCGAACACTGAAGCTTTCTTT

j_gene: TRBJ2-5
abundance: NA
d_gene: TRBD1
v_gene: TRBV29-1
CDR3aa: CSVEGQGAQETQYF
CDR3nt: TGCAGCGTTGAAGGACAGGGGGCCCAAGAGACCCAGTACTTC

j_gene: TRBJ1-3
abundance: NA
d_gene: NA
v_gene: TRBV6-1
CDR3aa: CASPRGNTIYF
CDR3nt: TGTGCCTCTCCTCGCGGAAACACCATATATTTT

j_gene: TRBJ1-1
abundance: few
d_gene: NA
v_gene: TRBV7-9
CDR3aa: CASSLGAGIAEAFF
CDR3nt: TGTGCCAGCAGCTTGGGAGCTGGGATCGCTGAAGCTTTCTTT

j_gene: TRBJ1-1
abundance: NA
d_gene: TRBD1
v_gene: TRBV27
CDR3aa: CASSLSPTGPTEAFF
CDR3nt: TGTGCCAGCAGTTTATCCCCGACAGGGCCCACTGAAGCTTTCTTT

j_gene: TRBJ2-7
abundance: NA
d_gene: NA
v_gene: TRBV5-4
CDR3aa: CASSLGRAEDEQYF
CDR3nt: TGTGCCAGCAGCCTAGGACGGGCCGAAGACGAGCAGTACTTC

j_gene: TRBJ2-3
abundance: once
d_gene: NA
v_gene: TRBV9
CDR3aa: CASSVGLGAVTDTQYF
CDR3nt: TGTGCCAGCAGCGTAGGTTTAGGAGCGGTTACAGATACGCAGTATTTT

j_gene: TRBJ1-6
abundance: few
d_gene: TRBD1
v_gene: TRBV7-9
CDR3aa: CASSSRQGLNSPLHF
CDR3nt: TGTGCCAGCAGCTCGCGACAGGGTTTGAATTCACCCCTCCACTTT

j_gene: TRBJ2-7
abundance: NA
d_gene: TRBD2
v_gene: TRBV4-3
CDR3aa: CASSQVYGTSGYEQYF
CDR3nt: TGCGCCAGCAGCCAAGTGTACGGGACTAGCGGCTACGAGCAGTACTTC

j_gene: TRBJ2-1
abundance: NA
d_gene: TRBD2
v_gene: TRBV4-1
CDR3aa: CASSQEGLAKQYEQFF
CDR3nt: TGCGCCAGCAGCCAAGAGGGACTAGCAAAACAATATGAGCAGTTCTTC

j_gene: TRBJ2-2
abundance: medium-sized
d_gene: NA
v_gene: TRBV4-3
CDR3aa: CASSQGQVGQTGELFF
CDR3nt: TGCGCCAGCAGCCAAGGGCAGGTTGGGCAAACCGGGGAGCTGTTTTTT

j_gene: TRBJ2-7
abundance: NA
d_gene: TRBD2
v_gene: TRBV4-3
CDR3aa: CASSQELAESYEQYF
CDR3nt: TGCGCCAGCAGCCAAGAGCTAGCGGAATCCTACGAGCAGTACTTC

j_gene: TRBJ2-1
abundance: NA
d_gene: NA
v_gene: TRBV9
CDR3aa: CASSGQKSATHEQFF
CDR3nt: TGTGCCAGCAGCGGACAGAAGTCAGCCACCCATGAGCAGTTCTTC

j_gene: TRBJ2-7
abundance: NA
d_gene: NA
v_gene: TRBV29-1
CDR3aa: CSIRDSALEQYF
CDR3nt: TGCAGCATCCGGGACTCTGCTCTCGAGCAGTACTTC

j_gene: TRBJ2-1
abundance: NA
d_gene: TRBD2
v_gene: TRBV18
CDR3aa: CASSAGGPEQFF
CDR3nt: TGTGCCAGCTCCGCGGGAGGGCCTGAGCAGTTCTTC

j_gene: TRBJ2-5
abundance: NA
d_gene: NA
v_gene: TRBV28
CDR3aa: CASSFTALAQETQYF
CDR3nt: TGTGCCAGCAGTTTTACGGCCCTTGCCCAAGAGACCCAGTACTTC

j_gene: TRBJ2-7
abundance: NA
d_gene: TRBD1
v_gene: TRBV6-5
CDR3aa: CASSPGTGIYEQYF
CDR3nt: TGTGCCAGCAGTCCCGGGACAGGGATCTACGAGCAGTACTTC

j_gene: TRBJ1-2
abundance: NA
d_gene: NA
v_gene: TRBV27
CDR3aa: CASSPGQRYGYTF
CDR3nt: TGTGCCAGCAGTCCAGGACAACGCTATGGCTACACCTTC

j_gene: TRBJ1-5
abundance: NA
d_gene: TRBD1
v_gene: TRBV27
CDR3aa: CASKQGNQPQHF
CDR3nt: TGTGCCAGTAAACAGGGGAATCAGCCCCAGCATTTT

j_gene: TRBJ2-5
abundance: NA
d_gene: NA
v_gene: TRBV27
CDR3aa: CASSLSPGAGETQYF
CDR3nt: TGTGCCAGCAGTTTATCACCGGGGGCTGGGGAGACCCAGTACTTC

j_gene: TRBJ2-7
abundance: few
d_gene: TRBD1
v_gene: TRBV5-6
CDR3aa: CASSTGTGAYEQYF
CDR3nt: TGTGCCAGCAGCACCGGGACAGGGGCCTACGAGCAGTACTTC

j_gene: TRBJ1-4
abundance: NA
d_gene: TRBD1
v_gene: TRBV10-2
CDR3aa: CASRGGQGGSLRNEKLFF
CDR3nt: TGCGCCAGCAGAGGAGGACAGGGAGGTTCCTTGAGGAATGAAAAACTGTTTTTT

j_gene: TRBJ2-6
abundance: NA
d_gene: NA
v_gene: TRBV9
CDR3aa: CASSQSGANVLTF
CDR3nt: TGTGCCAGCAGCCAGAGCGGGGCCAACGTCCTGACTTTC

j_gene: TRBJ2-7
abundance: NA
d_gene: TRBD1
v_gene: TRBV28
CDR3aa: CASRRSTGSDEQYF
CDR3nt: TGTGCCAGCAGAAGATCGACAGGGAGCGACGAGCAGTACTTC

j_gene: TRBJ2-7
abundance: NA
d_gene: TRBD2
v_gene: TRBV4-1
CDR3aa: CASSQATGGGGAYEQYF
CDR3nt: TGCGCCAGCAGCCAGGCCACGGGAGGCGGGGGGGCCTACGAGCAGTACTTC

j_gene: TRBJ1-1
abundance: NA
d_gene: NA
v_gene: TRBV5-3
CDR3aa: CARSLCSQRNTEAFF
CDR3nt: TGTGCCAGAAGCTTGTGTTCACAGAGGAACACTGAAGCTTTCTTT

j_gene: TRBJ1-5
abundance: NA
d_gene: TRBD1
v_gene: TRBV28
CDR3aa: CASSFTGDLQPQHF
CDR3nt: TGTGCCAGCAGTTTCACAGGGGATTTACAGCCCCAGCATTTT

j_gene: TRBJ2-2
abundance: NA
d_gene: NA
v_gene: TRBV28
CDR3aa: CASSLFSDYTGELFF
CDR3nt: TGTGCCAGCAGTTTATTTTCGGACTACACCGGGGAGCTGTTTTTT

j_gene: TRBJ1-5
abundance: NA
d_gene: NA
v_gene: TRBV7-9
CDR3aa: CASQREGTQPQHF
CDR3nt: TGTGCCAGCCAAAGGGAAGGGACTCAGCCCCAGCATTTT

j_gene: TRBJ2-4
abundance: NA
d_gene: NA
v_gene: TRBV11-3
CDR3aa: CASSTMTGTEPKNIQYF
CDR3nt: TGTGCCAGCAGCACCATGACAGGAACCGAACCCAAAAACATTCAGTACTTC

j_gene: TRBJ2-1
abundance: once
d_gene: NA
v_gene: TRBV6-4
CDR3aa: CASSEESLYNEQFF
CDR3nt: TGTGCCAGCAGTGAAGAGTCCTTATACAATGAGCAGTTCTTC

j_gene: TRBJ2-3
abundance: NA
d_gene: NA
v_gene: TRBV13
CDR3aa: CASSSMEGNPSRTTDTQYF
CDR3nt: TGTGCCAGCAGCTCGATGGAGGGTAATCCCTCCCGCACGACAGATACGCAGTATTTT

j_gene: TRBJ2-5
abundance: NA
d_gene: NA
v_gene: TRBV2
CDR3aa: CASSERDSQETQYF
CDR3nt: TGTGCCAGCAGTGAGCGGGACTCACAAGAGACCCAGTACTTC

j_gene: TRBJ1-1
abundance: few
d_gene: NA
v_gene: TRBV19
CDR3aa: CASSPHSSRPNTEAFF
CDR3nt: TGTGCCAGTAGTCCCCATTCAAGCAGACCGAACACTGAAGCTTTCTTT

j_gene: TRBJ1-5
abundance: NA
d_gene: NA
v_gene: TRBV27
CDR3aa: CASSLGTNQPQHF
CDR3nt: TGTGCCAGCAGTTTAGGCACCAATCAGCCCCAGCATTTT

j_gene: TRBJ1-1
abundance: once
d_gene: NA
v_gene: TRBV19
CDR3aa: CASSPGGGRTEAFF
CDR3nt: TGTGCCAGTAGTCCAGGCGGGGGTAGGACTGAAGCTTTCTTT

j_gene: TRBJ1-4
abundance: few
d_gene: NA
v_gene: TRBV19
CDR3aa: CASSVYEKLFF
CDR3nt: TGTGCCAGTAGCGTTTATGAAAAACTGTTTTTT